Listed below are T cell receptor beta chains from one sample, sequenced in a study of response to subunit inactivated influenza vaccine. TCRdb re-called the RT-PCR reads with MiXCR, one entry per CDR3 protein. The table includes about 310,000 distinct CDR3 sequences, roughly a fifth detected once. The source material was PBMCs from blood, sampled around 22 months after vaccination. The receptors come from a man between 45 and 75 years old who received an inactivated influenza vaccine. Both conserved end residues are part of each CDR3. The D gene is left open where the match is weak. Only some rows state a clone size, as once, few, many or a class for expanded clones.

d_gene	v_gene	j_gene	abundance	CDR3aa	CDR3nt
-	TRBV18	TRBJ1-3	-	CASSPLPLSSSSGNTIYF	TGTGCCAGCTCACCGCTACCCCTCTCCTCCAGCTCTGGAAACACCATATATTTT
-	TRBV28	TRBJ1-2	-	CASSFGSMSYGYTF	TGTGCCAGCAGTTTTGGCTCAATGAGCTATGGCTACACCTTC
-	TRBV6-1	TRBJ2-2	few	CASSEMGRNTGELFF	TGTGCCAGCAGTGAAATGGGGCGAAACACCGGGGAGCTGTTTTTT
-	TRBV4-3	TRBJ1-4	-	CASSQEGTGREKLFF	TGCGCCAGCAGCCAAGAGGGGACCGGACGCGAAAAACTGTTTTTT
-	TRBV5-1	TRBJ2-2	many	CASSLGQGYTGELFF	TGCGCCAGCAGCTTGGGTCAGGGGTACACCGGGGAGCTGTTTTTT
-	TRBV29-1	TRBJ1-1	few	CSVGGRMNTEAFF	TGCAGCGTGGGCGGACGGATGAACACTGAAGCTTTCTTT
-	TRBV20-1	TRBJ2-7	-	CSARARTPTGNYEQYF	TGCAGTGCTAGAGCCCGAACTCCCACAGGGAATTACGAGCAGTACTTC
TRBD2	TRBV28	TRBJ2-7	-	CASSPIPSGLAGGAEQYF	TGTGCCAGCAGCCCCATCCCTTCCGGACTAGCGGGAGGGGCCGAGCAGTACTTC
TRBD1	TRBV20-1	TRBJ1-1	-	CSATQGAMNTEAFF	TGCAGTGCTACCCAGGGGGCGATGAACACTGAAGCTTTCTTT
-	TRBV27	TRBJ2-7	few	CASGGGRGYEQYF	TGTGCCAGTGGAGGGGGAAGGGGTTACGAGCAGTACTTC
-	TRBV7-8	TRBJ2-1	few	CASSPSTKTNEQFF	TGTGCCAGCAGCCCCTCGACAAAAACCAATGAGCAGTTCTTC
-	TRBV30	TRBJ1-5	many	CAWSVYNQPQHF	TGTGCCTGGAGTGTTTACAATCAGCCCCAGCATTTT
-	TRBV5-1	TRBJ1-1	few	CASSPEGVGNTEAFF	TGCGCCAGCAGCCCGGAGGGGGTGGGGAACACTGAAGCTTTCTTT
TRBD1	TRBV7-9	TRBJ1-4	few	CASSFGQGGNEKLFF	TGTGCCAGCAGCTTTGGACAGGGAGGGAATGAAAAACTGTTTTTT
-	TRBV20-1	TRBJ2-4	few	CSATGPVKPQIAKNIQYF	TGCAGTGCTACCGGGCCAGTCAAACCCCAAATAGCCAAAAACATTCAGTACTTC
-	TRBV19	TRBJ1-5	-	CASGQHNQPQHF	TGTGCCAGTGGACAGCACAATCAGCCCCAGCATTTT
-	TRBV5-5	TRBJ1-1	many	CASSLGHMNTEAFF	TGTGCCAGCAGCTTGGGTCACATGAACACTGAAGCTTTCTTT
-	TRBV18	TRBJ1-2	-	CASSSVDQGRNYGYTF	TGTGCCAGCTCATCGGTCGACCAGGGGAGGAACTATGGCTACACCTTC
TRBD1	TRBV10-3	TRBJ2-7	-	CAISFMPSGQGPYEQYF	TGTGCCATCAGTTTTATGCCGTCGGGACAGGGGCCCTACGAGCAGTACTTC
TRBD1	TRBV5-6	TRBJ1-1	-	CASQRQGGEAEAFF	TGTGCCAGCCAACGACAGGGAGGAGAAGCTGAAGCTTTCTTT